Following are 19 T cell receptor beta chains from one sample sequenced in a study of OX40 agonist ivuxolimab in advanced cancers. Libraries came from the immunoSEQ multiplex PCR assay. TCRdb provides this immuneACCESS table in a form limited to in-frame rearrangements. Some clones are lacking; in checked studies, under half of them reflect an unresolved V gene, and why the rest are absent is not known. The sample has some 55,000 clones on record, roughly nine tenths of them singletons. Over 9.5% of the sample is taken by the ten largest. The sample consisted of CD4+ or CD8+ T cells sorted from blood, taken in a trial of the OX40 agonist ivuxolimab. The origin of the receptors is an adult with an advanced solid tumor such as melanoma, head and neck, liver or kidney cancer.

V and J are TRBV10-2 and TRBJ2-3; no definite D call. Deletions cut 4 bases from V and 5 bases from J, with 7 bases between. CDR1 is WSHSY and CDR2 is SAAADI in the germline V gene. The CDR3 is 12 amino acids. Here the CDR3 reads CASSAFGDTQYF. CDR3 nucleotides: TGCGCCAGCAGTGCTTTCGGAGATACGCAGTATTTT.

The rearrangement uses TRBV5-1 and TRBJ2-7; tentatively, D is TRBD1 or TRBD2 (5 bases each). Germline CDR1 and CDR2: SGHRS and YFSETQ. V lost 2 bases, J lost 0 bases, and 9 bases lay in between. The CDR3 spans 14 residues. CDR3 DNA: TGCGCCAGCAGCTTCTCCGGGGCCTCCTACGAGCAGTACTTC. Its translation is CASSFSGASYEQYF.

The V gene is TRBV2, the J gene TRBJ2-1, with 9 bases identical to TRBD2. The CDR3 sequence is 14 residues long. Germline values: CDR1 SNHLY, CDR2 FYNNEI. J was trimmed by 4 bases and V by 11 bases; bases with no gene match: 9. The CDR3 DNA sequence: TGTGCCGCCTGGCGGGGGGGCGGGTACAATGAGCAGTTCTTC. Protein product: CAAWRGGGYNEQFF.

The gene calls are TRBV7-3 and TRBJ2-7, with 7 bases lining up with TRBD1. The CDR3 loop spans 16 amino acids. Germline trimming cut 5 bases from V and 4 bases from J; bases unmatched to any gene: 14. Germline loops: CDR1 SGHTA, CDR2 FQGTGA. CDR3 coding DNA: TGTGCCAGCAGCCACGTCCTATGGACAGGACTTTACGAGCAGTACTTC. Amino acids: CASSHVLWTGLYEQYF. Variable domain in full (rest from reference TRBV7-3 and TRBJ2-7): GAGVSQTPSNKVTEKGKYVELRCDPISGHTALYWYRQSLGQGPEFLIYFQGTGAADDSGLPNDRFFAVRPEGSVSTLKIQRTERGDSAVYLCASSHVLWTGLYEQYFGPGTRLTVT.

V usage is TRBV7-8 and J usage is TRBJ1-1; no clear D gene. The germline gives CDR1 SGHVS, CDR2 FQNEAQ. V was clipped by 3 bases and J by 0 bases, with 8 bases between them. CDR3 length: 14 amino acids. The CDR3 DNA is TGTGCCAGCAGCTTTCGGAGGGTGAACACTGAAGCTTTCTTT. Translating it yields CASSFRRVNTEAFF. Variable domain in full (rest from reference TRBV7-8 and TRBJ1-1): GAGVSQSPRYKVAKRGQDVALRCDPISGHVSLFWYQQALGQGPEFLTYFQNEAQLDKSGLPSDRFFAERPEGSVSTLKIQRTQQEDSAVYLCASSFRRVNTEAFFGQGTRLTVV.

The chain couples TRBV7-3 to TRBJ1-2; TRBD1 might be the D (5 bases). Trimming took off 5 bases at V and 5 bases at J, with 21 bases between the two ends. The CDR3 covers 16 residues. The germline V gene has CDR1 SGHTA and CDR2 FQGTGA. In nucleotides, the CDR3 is TGTGCCAGCAGCCACAGGACTGTGCTCCGGGGGTATGGCTACACCTTC. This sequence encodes CASSHRTVLRGYGYTF.

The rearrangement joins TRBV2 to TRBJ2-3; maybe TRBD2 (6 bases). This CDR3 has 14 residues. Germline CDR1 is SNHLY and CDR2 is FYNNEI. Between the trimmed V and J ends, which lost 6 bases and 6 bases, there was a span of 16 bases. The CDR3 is CASSLQRAADTQYF. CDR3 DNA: TGTGCCAGCAGCCTCCAGCGGGCGGCTGATACGCAGTATTTT.

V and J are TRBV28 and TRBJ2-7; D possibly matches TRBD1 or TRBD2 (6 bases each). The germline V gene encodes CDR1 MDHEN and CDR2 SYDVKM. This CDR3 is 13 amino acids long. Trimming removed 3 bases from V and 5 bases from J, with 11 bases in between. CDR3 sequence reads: CASSFLGGHEQYF. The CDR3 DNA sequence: TGTGCCAGCAGTTTTCTGGGGGGCCACGAGCAGTACTTC. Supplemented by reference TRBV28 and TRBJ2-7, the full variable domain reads DVKVTQSSRYLVKRTGEKVFLECVQDMDHENMFWYRQDPGLGLRLIYFSYDVKMKEKGDIPEGYSVSREKKERFSLILESASTNQTSMYLCASSFLGGHEQYFGPGTRLTVT.

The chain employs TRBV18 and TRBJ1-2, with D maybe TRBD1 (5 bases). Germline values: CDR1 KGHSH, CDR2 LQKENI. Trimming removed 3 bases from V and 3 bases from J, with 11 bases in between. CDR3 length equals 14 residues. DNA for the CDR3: TGTGCCAGCTCACCTCGGCGAGGGGACTATGGCTACACCTTC. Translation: CASSPRRGDYGYTF.

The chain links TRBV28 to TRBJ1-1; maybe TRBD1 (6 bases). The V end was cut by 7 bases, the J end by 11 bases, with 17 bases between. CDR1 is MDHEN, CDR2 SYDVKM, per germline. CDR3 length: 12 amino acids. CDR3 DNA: TGTGCCAGCACCGCTAGGCACAGGGTGGCTTTCTTT. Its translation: CASTARHRVAFF.

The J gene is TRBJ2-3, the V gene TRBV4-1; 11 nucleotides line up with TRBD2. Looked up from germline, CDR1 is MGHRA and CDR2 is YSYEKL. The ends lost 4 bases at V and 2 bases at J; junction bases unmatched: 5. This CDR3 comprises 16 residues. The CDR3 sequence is CASSPQLAGVTDTQYF. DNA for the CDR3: TGCGCCAGCAGCCCGCAACTAGCGGGGGTCACAGATACGCAGTATTTT.

The CDR3 here is CASSTPVDPNYGYTF. For the CDR3, the DNA is TGTGCCAGCAGCACCCCTGTGGACCCCAACTATGGCTACACCTTC. This chain connects TRBV5-4 to TRBJ1-2; D remains unclear. V lost 4 bases and J 2 bases, leaving 15 bases between the germline ends. Per germline, CDR1 SGHNT and CDR2 YYREEE (reference sequence). The length of the CDR3 is 15 residues.

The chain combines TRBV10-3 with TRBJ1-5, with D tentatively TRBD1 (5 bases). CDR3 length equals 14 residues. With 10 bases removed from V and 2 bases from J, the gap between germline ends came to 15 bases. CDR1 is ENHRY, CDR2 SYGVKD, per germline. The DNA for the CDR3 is TGTGCCACCGGGGAGGGGCTAGGCAATCAGCCCCAGCATTTT. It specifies CATGEGLGNQPQHF.

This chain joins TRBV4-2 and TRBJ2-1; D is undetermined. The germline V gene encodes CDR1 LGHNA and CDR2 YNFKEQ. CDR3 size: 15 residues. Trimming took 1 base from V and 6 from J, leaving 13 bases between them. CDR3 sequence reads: CASSQAVGLSNEQFF. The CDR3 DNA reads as TGTGCCAGCAGCCAAGCGGTGGGGTTGAGCAATGAGCAGTTCTTC.

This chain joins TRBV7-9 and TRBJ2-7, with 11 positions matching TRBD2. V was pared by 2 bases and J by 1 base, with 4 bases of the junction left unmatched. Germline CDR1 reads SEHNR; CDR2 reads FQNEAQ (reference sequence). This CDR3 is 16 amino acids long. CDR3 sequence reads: CASSLSLAGGSYEQYF. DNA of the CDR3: TGTGCCAGCAGCTTAAGCCTAGCGGGAGGTTCCTACGAGCAGTACTTC.

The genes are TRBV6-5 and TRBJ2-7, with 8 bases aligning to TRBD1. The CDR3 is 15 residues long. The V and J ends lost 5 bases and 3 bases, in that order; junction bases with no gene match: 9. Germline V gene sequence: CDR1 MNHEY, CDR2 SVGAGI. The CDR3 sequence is CASSPWTGLIYEQYF. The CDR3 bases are TGTGCCAGCAGTCCGTGGACAGGGCTTATCTACGAGCAGTACTTC.

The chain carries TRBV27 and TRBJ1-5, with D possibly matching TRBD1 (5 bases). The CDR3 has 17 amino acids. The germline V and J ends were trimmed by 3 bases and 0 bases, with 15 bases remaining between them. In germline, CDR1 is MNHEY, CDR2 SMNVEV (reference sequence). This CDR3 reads CASSFWIGGNSNQPQHF. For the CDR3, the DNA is TGTGCCAGCAGTTTTTGGATCGGGGGAAATAGCAATCAGCCCCAGCATTTT.

The CDR3 reads CASGRHDYEQYF. The CDR3 DNA is TGTGCCAGCGGGAGACACGATTACGAGCAGTACTTC. The rearrangement uses TRBV6-1 and TRBJ2-7; tentative D call: TRBD2 (5 bases). The CDR3 is made up of 12 amino acids. The V end lost 8 bases, the J end lost 4 bases, and 12 bases lay between the germline ends. Germline CDR1 is MNHNS and CDR2 is SASEGT.

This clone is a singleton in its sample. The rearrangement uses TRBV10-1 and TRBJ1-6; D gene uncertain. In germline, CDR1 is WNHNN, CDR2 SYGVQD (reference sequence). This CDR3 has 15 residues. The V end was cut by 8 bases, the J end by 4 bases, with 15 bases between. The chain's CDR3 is CASRTAKSYNSPLHF. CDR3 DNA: TGCGCCAGCCGGACTGCTAAGAGTTATAATTCACCCCTCCACTTT.